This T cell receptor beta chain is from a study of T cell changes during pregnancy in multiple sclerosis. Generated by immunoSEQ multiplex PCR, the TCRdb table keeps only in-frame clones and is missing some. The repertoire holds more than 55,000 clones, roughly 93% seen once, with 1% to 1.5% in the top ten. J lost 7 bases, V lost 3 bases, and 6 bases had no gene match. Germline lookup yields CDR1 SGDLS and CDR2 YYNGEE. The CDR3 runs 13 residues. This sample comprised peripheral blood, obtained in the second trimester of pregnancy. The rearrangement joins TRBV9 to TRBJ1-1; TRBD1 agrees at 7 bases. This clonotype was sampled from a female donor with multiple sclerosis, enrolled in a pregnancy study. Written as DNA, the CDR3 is TGTGCCAGCAGCGGACAGGGTTTTGGTGAAGCTTTCTTT. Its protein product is CASSGQGFGEAFF.